This T cell receptor beta chain was identified during a study of T cells in Graves' hyperthyroidism and ophthalmopathy. Broader study findings: Clonotypes that were expanded in thyroid above 0.001 mostly appeared in blood too.

About this clonotype itself: Its antigen is still unknown.

J gave up 8 bases and V 8 bases, and 6 bases lay outside the gene matches. This CDR3 is 12 amino acids long. Germline V CDR1 and CDR2: MNHNS, SASEGT. It was RNA transcripts that yielded the amplified TCR beta CDR3 regions. RT-PCR in the first round (using the HTBI primer set) targeted the TCR CDR3. TCRdb recomputed calls from the multiplex PCR reads with MiXCR, one row per CDR3 protein. The data show roughly 500,000 distinct CDR3 sequences, about 45% seen once. Exclusions: uncontrolled infection, other autoimmune disease, pregnancy, lactation. Sample: peripheral blood or thyroid tissue (not recorded which). J is TRBJ1-3 and V is TRBV6-1; TRBD1 aligns across 7 bases. The receptor's source is an adult woman with Graves' disease, either hyperthyroidism or ophthalmopathy (not recorded which). For the CDR3, the DNA is TGTGCCAGCTGGGTGACAGGGTACACCATATATTTT. It encodes CASWVTGYTIYF.